The 20 T cell receptor beta chains presented below share a single source sample, sequenced in a study of T-cell reconstitution after alpha-beta-depleted transplantation in children. The library targeted TCRbeta and was prepared with unique molecular identifiers. TCRdb used MiXCR to reprocess the PCR reads, holding one entry per CDR3 protein. The sample carries around 180,000 distinct CDR3 sequences, approximately 12% recorded once. The source was PBMCs, collected before TCRalphabeta/CD19-depleted stem cell transplant. All receptors derive from a boy aged 2-9 years with acute myeloid leukemia, due to receive a stem cell transplant.

This clonotype has a count of ten or more. The chain couples TRBV20-1 to TRBJ2-3; 9 nucleotides agree with TRBD2. CDR1 is DFQATT and CDR2 is SNEGSKA in the germline V gene (reference sequence). After removal of 1 base from V and 5 bases from J, the junction contained 1 base not matched to a gene. This CDR3 is 13 amino acids long. In nucleotides, the CDR3 is TGCAGTGCTAGAGGTAGCGGGAGAGATACGCAGTATTTT. Its translation: CSARGSGRDTQYF.

In this sample, this clonotype turned up many times. CDR3 DNA: TGCAGTGCTTCCACCCGGAGAGTCTACCAGAACTATGGCTACACCTTC. Translation gives CSASTRRVYQNYGYTF. This rearrangement joins TRBV20-1 to TRBJ1-2; D not certain. Germline CDR1 DFQATT, CDR2 SNEGSKA (reference sequence). Trimming removed 5 bases at V and 2 bases at J, with 21 bases between. This CDR3 has 16 amino acids.

This clonotype was recorded many times. This chain connects TRBV27 to TRBJ2-3; D possibly corresponds to TRBD2 (6 bases). The CDR3 spans 15 residues. Trimming removed 5 bases at V and 2 bases at J, with 14 bases between. Germline CDR1 MNHEY, CDR2 SMNVEV (reference sequence). In DNA, the CDR3 is TGTGCCAGCAGTCCGACCTTGGACTACACAGATACGCAGTATTTT. Encoded protein: CASSPTLDYTDTQYF.

As to this clonotype: This may be a read error, as it is one base from a much larger clone. This chain joins TRBV7-2 and TRBJ2-1, with D hard to call. The CDR3 spans 12 residues. V shed 5 bases and J shed 10 bases, with 12 bases lying between them. The germline CDR1 and CDR2 sequences are SGHTA and FQGNSA. In DNA form, the CDR3 reads TGTGCCAGCAGCCTTTTCCCGGTCGAGCAGTTCTTC. Protein sequence: CASSLFPVEQFF.

This clonotype was recorded many times. The J gene is TRBJ1-1, the V gene TRBV4-1, with 9 bases that match TRBD1. This CDR3 has 15 residues. V was pared by 3 bases and J by 0 bases, with 2 bases of the junction left unmatched. Germline V lookup: CDR1 MGHRA, CDR2 YSYEKL. CDR3 DNA: TGCGCCAGCAGCCATGGGACAGGGATGAACACTGAAGCTTTCTTT. Translation: CASSHGTGMNTEAFF.

Remarks on this clonotype: A much larger clonotype is one base distant, so this may be a read error. The chain carries TRBV2 and TRBJ2-3, with unresolved D. The CDR3 contains 15 residues. The germline V gene encodes CDR1 SNHLY and CDR2 FYNNEI. Trimming took off 2 bases at V and 0 bases at J, with 9 bases between the two ends. This CDR3 is CASSERLGSTDTQYF. CDR3 bases: TGTGCCAGCAGTGAACGCCTCGGGAGCACAGATACGCAGTATTTT.

This clonotype was counted at least ten times. This chain connects TRBV4-1 to TRBJ2-4; no clear D gene. V gave up 0 bases and J gave up 3 bases, with 3 bases separating them. CDR1 is MGHRA and CDR2 is YSYEKL in the germline V gene. The CDR3 length is 13 residues. DNA of the CDR3: TGCGCCAGCAGCCAAGACAACAAAAACATTCAGTACTTC. Protein sequence: CASSQDNKNIQYF.

There are many counts of this clonotype. The chain employs TRBV12-3 or TRBV12-4 and TRBJ1-1; no firm D call. The V and J ends lost 6 bases and 2 bases respectively, with 13 bases between them. The length of the CDR3 is 14 residues. The CDR3 coding sequence is TGTGCCAGCAGCAACTCGGGCCTCAACACTGAAGCTTTCTTT. It is translated as CASSNSGLNTEAFF.

This clonotype was detected many times. This chain uses TRBV20-1 with TRBJ2-7; the D gene is possibly TRBD2 (6 bases). V lost 5 bases, J lost 2 bases, and 16 bases lay in between. The V gene's germline CDR1 is DFQATT and CDR2 SNEGSKA (reference sequence). CDR3 size: 14 residues. The CDR3 loop reads CSAGGTQAPYEQYF. The CDR3 region has the DNA TGCAGTGCTGGAGGGACGCAAGCTCCCTACGAGCAGTACTTC.

The sample holds many counts of this clonotype. The chain has TRBV5-5 and TRBJ1-1; 7 bases are shared with TRBD1. After removal of 2 bases from V and 3 bases from J, the junction contained 4 bases not matched to a gene. The CDR3 runs to 14 residues. CDR1 and CDR2 (germline): SGHKS, YYEKEE (reference sequence). This chain's CDR3 is CASSLQGRDTEAFF. The CDR3 DNA reads TGTGCCAGCAGCTTACAGGGGAGGGACACTGAAGCTTTCTTT.

This clonotype was seen ten or more times. The rearrangement uses TRBV11-2 and TRBJ1-1, with TRBD1 matching over 8 bases. Looked up from germline, CDR1 is SGHAT and CDR2 is FQNNGV. The V and J ends lost 0 bases and 11 bases, in that order; junction bases with no gene match: 5. There are 13 residues in the CDR3. The CDR3 bases are TGTGCCAGCAGCTTAGACAGGGGGCGCTTGGCTTTCTTT. This sequence encodes CASSLDRGRLAFF.

This clonotype was picked up many times. The rearrangement joins TRBV5-1 to TRBJ2-2; D gene unclear. Trimming shortened V by 0 bases and J by 3 bases, and 9 bases separated the two germline ends. The CDR3 spans 15 residues. CDR1 SGHRS and CDR2 YFSETQ come from the germline V gene. In DNA form, the CDR3 reads TGCGCCAGCAGCTTGGAAGGGATGTACACCGGGGAGCTGTTTTTT. Translated: CASSLEGMYTGELFF.

This clonotype has a count of ten or more. The chain has TRBV5-1 and TRBJ2-1; 11 bases map to TRBD2. The CDR3 spans 14 residues. CDR1 and CDR2 (germline): SGHRS, YFSETQ. Germline trimming cut 5 bases from V and 5 bases from J; bases unmatched to any gene: 3. The CDR3 DNA reads as TGCGCCAGCAGGGCGGGACTAGCGGACAATGAGCAGTTCTTC. It is translated as CASRAGLADNEQFF. Using reference TRBV5-1 and TRBJ2-1 for the parts outside the CDR3, the full variable domain is KAGVTQTPRYLIKTRGQQVTLSCSPISGHRSVSWYQQTPGQGLQFLFEYFSETQRNKGNFPGRFSGRQFSNSRSEMNVSTLELGDSALYLCASRAGLADNEQFFGPGTRLTVL.

This rearrangement joins TRBV10-1 to TRBJ2-7, with TRBD1 matching over 11 bases. Per the germline V gene, CDR1 is WNHNN and CDR2 is SYGVQD (reference sequence). Trimming at V came to 7 bases and at J to 6 bases, leaving 20 bases not matched to a gene. The CDR3 loop spans 18 amino acids. The CDR3 DNA follows: TGCGCCAGCACCCTCAAAAAAAGAACCGGGACAGGGGGTTGCGAGCAGTACGTC. It specifies CASTLKKRTGTGGCEQYV.

This clonotype was detected many times. The chain has TRBV27 and TRBJ2-3; 8 positions agree with TRBD2. With V trimmed by 8 bases and J by 5 bases, 6 bases remained unmatched. The CDR3 consists of 13 residues. Germline V gene lookup returns CDR1 MNHEY and CDR2 SMNVEV (reference sequence). CDR3 nucleotides: TGTGCCAGCGGGACTAGAGTTAGAGATACGCAGTATTTT. Translated, it gives CASGTRVRDTQYF.

This clonotype was seen many times. The rearrangement uses TRBV20-1 and TRBJ2-5, with D perhaps TRBD1 (6 bases). CDR1 is DFQATT, CDR2 SNEGSKA, per germline (reference sequence). Trimming cost V 6 bases and J 9 bases, with 14 bases left between them. The CDR3 spans 11 residues. DNA for the CDR3: TGCAGTGCAGAGCGGCCAGGGGCCCAGTACTTC. Protein product: CSAERPGAQYF.

This clonotype was found many times. The chain couples TRBV4-1 to TRBJ1-4, with D perhaps TRBD1 (5 bases). There are 15 residues in the CDR3. V lost 0 bases, J lost 8 bases, and 13 bases lay in between. Germline CDR1 reads MGHRA; CDR2 reads YSYEKL. The CDR3 protein is CASSQDWGIAEKLFF. CDR3 in DNA: TGCGCCAGCAGCCAAGACTGGGGGATAGCGGAAAAACTGTTTTTT.

At least ten counts were recorded for this clonotype. The J gene is TRBJ2-3, the V gene TRBV21-1; the DNA was not used to check the table's D call, TRBD1. TRBV21-1 is an annotated pseudogene. This CDR3 is 17 amino acids long. The CDR3 spells CASSLRTRVCATDTQYF. For the CDR3, the DNA is TGTGCCAGCAGCTTACGGACAAGGGTCTGTGCTACAGATACGCAGTATTTT.

In its sample, this clonotype was seen many times. The chain recombines TRBV4-1 with TRBJ1-3; tentatively, D is TRBD1 (6 bases). This CDR3 has 17 amino acids. Trimming cost V 1 base and J 0 bases, with 13 bases left between them. The germline V gene has CDR1 MGHRA and CDR2 YSYEKL. In DNA, the CDR3 is TGCGCCAGCAGCCAAGTGCCGACAGGCCACTCTGGAAACACCATATATTTT. Protein product: CASSQVPTGHSGNTIYF.

This clonotype appeared many times. The chain recombines TRBV7-9 with TRBJ2-1, with TRBD2 matching over 7 bases. The V gene end was trimmed by 2 bases and the J gene end by 5 bases; junction bases not matched to a gene: 9. Germline assignment: CDR1 SEHNR and CDR2 FQNEAQ (reference sequence). The CDR3 sequence is 16 residues long. CDR3 region: CASSLPAGNKNNEQFF. Written as DNA, the CDR3 is TGTGCCAGCAGCTTACCAGCGGGAAATAAAAACAATGAGCAGTTCTTC.